This TCR beta chain derives from a study of CD8+ T cells in alopecia areata. The germline V and J ends were trimmed by 3 bases and 3 bases, with 11 bases remaining between them. The CDR3 runs 14 residues. Germline CDR1 reads MGHDK; CDR2 reads SYGVNS. A few counts support this clone. As to treatment: oral pan-JAK inhibitor, 5-10 mg twice daily. Reverse transcription of extracted RNA yielded cDNA, which provided the sequencing template. The protocol was immunoSEQ multiplex PCR, while the TCRdb copy is restricted to in-frame clones and leaves out a portion. The sample carries 150,000 to 200,000 clones, approximately 61% recorded once.

This rearrangement joins TRBV25-1 to TRBJ1-2; D gene uncertain. This TCR derives from a human donor with alopecia areata. The material sequenced was CD4+ T cells sorted from blood, taken at week 24, from a patient treated with tofacitinib. This CDR3 reads CASSDGWTDYGYTF. In DNA form, the CDR3 reads TGTGCCAGCAGTGATGGGTGGACCGACTATGGCTACACCTTC.